Listed below are T cell receptor beta chains from one sample, sequenced in a study of beta chain features in type 1 diabetes. This table comes from immunoSEQ multiplex PCR, and its TCRdb copy is limited to in-frame clones, with some not included. The repertoire holds roughly 450,000 clones, with approximately 15% as singletons. Sequencing input: naive CD4+ T cells from blood. These receptors all stem from a man younger than 45 in good health. Each CDR3 is given with its conserved first and last residue. For some rows the clone size is stated as once, few or many, or as a class when expanded; others skip it.

>-|TRBV29-1|TRBJ1-2
CSVEGGTDGGYGYTF
>-|TRBV7-9|TRBJ2-5
CASSLLSTVQETQYF
>-|TRBV29-1|TRBJ1-3
CSVDSGNTIYF
>few|TRBV5-1|TRBJ2-2
CASSLGSRSDTGELFF
>-|TRBV29-1|TRBJ1-1
CSVVGEVTEAFF
>few|TRBV4-3|TRBJ1-6
CASSQVMVSPLHF
>-|TRBV7-2|TRBJ2-7
CASSLTPGTPPGEQYF
>-|TRBV6-5|TRBJ2-6
CAMTGANVLTF
>-|TRBV9|TRBJ2-1
CASSAGLAGGDEQFF
>-|TRBV11-1|TRBJ2-5
CASSLPWAMRQQETQYF
>few|TRBV9|TRBJ2-5
CASSVDGWSTQYF
>few|TRBV7-9|TRBJ2-1
CASSLGRLGDEQFF
>-|TRBV30|TRBJ1-2
CAWSPSRAGYTF
>many|TRBV29-1|TRBJ2-3
CSGELRDTQYF
>-|TRBV11-2|TRBJ2-5
CASTRSWRRRETQYF
>few|TRBV4-1|TRBJ2-6
CASSHVSSGANVLTF
>few|TRBV27|TRBJ2-5
CASQGLAVRGETQYF
>once|TRBV7-6|TRBJ2-7
CASSFGGALSYEQYF
>-|TRBV28|TRBJ1-2
CASSRRAPVGYTF
>few|TRBV11-2|TRBJ2-5
CASSPTSSETQYF
>-|TRBV2|TRBJ2-2
CASSRGPLGSGELFF
>-|TRBV7-8|TRBJ2-3
CASSLARGGLSTDTQYF
>-|TRBV6-5|TRBJ2-1
CASSSGGLPYNEQFF
>-|TRBV6-5|TRBJ1-2
CAIGAGRSYGYTF
>-|TRBV5-4|TRBJ2-5
CASSLGTNQETQYF
>-|TRBV6-5|TRBJ2-3
CASSSPSGNTDTQYF
>-|TRBV29-1|TRBJ2-5
CSVGPGTGRETQYF
>-|TRBV7-9|TRBJ1-5
CASSLGVGGRNQPQHF
>-|TRBV9|TRBJ2-2
CASSNPSGAGELFF
>few|TRBV6-1|TRBJ2-1
CASSEPGQGDEQFF
>few|TRBV9|TRBJ2-2
CASSVSIGVAGHNTGELFF
>few|TRBV15|TRBJ2-5
CATSTAGTSQETQYF
>few|TRBV27|TRBJ2-7
CAIGRRQGMDEQYF
>few|TRBV10-3|TRBJ1-1
CAISGDKGMNTEAFF
>-|TRBV30|TRBJ2-1
CAWGWGERNYNEQFF
>-|TRBV6-4|TRBJ1-1
CASSSGGRTEAFF
>few|TRBV9|TRBJ1-5
CASSLGVDSNQPQHF
>-|TRBV7-9|TRBJ1-4
CASSSGQGYEKLFF
>-|TRBV19|TRBJ1-1
CASSRVGQGPEKFF
>-|TRBV7-2|TRBJ2-1
CASSSVRPLSYNEQFF
>-|TRBV2|TRBJ1-1
CASSERDRAFF
>few|TRBV6-5|TRBJ2-6
CASTLVGGANVLTF
>few|TRBV9|TRBJ1-2
CASSRQDYNYGYTF
>-|TRBV4-3|TRBJ2-2
CASSQDMGRGELFF
>few|TRBV10-1|TRBJ2-1
CASSDRANEQFF
>many|TRBV7-9|TRBJ1-3
CASSTGPGNTIYF
>-|TRBV10-3|TRBJ2-3
CAISQGGTDTQYF
>few|TRBV9|TRBJ2-1
CASSVDPPASGNEQFF
>-|TRBV30|TRBJ1-2
CAWSPGIYGYTF
>-|TRBV5-1|TRBJ2-4
CASRDNFWVDKNIQYF
>-|TRBV7-2|TRBJ2-5
CASSLDGQPQETQYF
>few|TRBV7-2|TRBJ1-1
CASSWTRGRGMTEAFF
>few|TRBV5-6|TRBJ2-3
CASTPATGTDTQYF
>-|TRBV7-8|TRBJ1-6
CASSLDRDSPLHF
>-|TRBV19|TRBJ2-6
CASRPRVTGANVLTF